What follows describes a single TCR beta chain. Its antigen is currently unknown. This entry belongs to a study of T cells in narcolepsy. The CDR3 has 18 amino acids. Trimming pared 2 bases from V and 7 bases from J, leaving 27 bases between. Germline V gene lookup returns CDR1 KGHSH and CDR2 LQKENI. Clones were read by immunoSEQ multiplex PCR, and TCRdb kept only the in-frame ones, dropping some. The sample holds around 35,000 clones, approximately 80% seen once. Study observations and caveats: Same-patient CSF and blood CD4+ T cell clonotypes included HCRT-specific and TRIB2-specific autoreactive ones.

Sequenced sample: memory (CD45RA-) CD4+ T cells from blood. The TCR originated in a human donor in good health. The chain links TRBV18 to TRBJ2-7; D uncertain. In nucleotides, the CDR3 is TGTGCCAGCTCACCATATTCGGCACAGACTTATCCCACTCTAGAGCAGTACTTC. Residues: CASSPYSAQTYPTLEQYF. Combining the CDR3 with reference TRBV18 and TRBJ2-7 gives the whole variable domain NAGVMQNPRHLVRRRGQEARLRCSPMKGHSHVYWYRQLPEEGLKFMVYLQKENIIDESGMPKERFSAEFPKEGPSILRIQQVVRGDSAAYFCASSPYSAQTYPTLEQYFGPGTRLTVT.